These 27 T cell receptor beta chains were sequenced from one sample in a study of Ad26.COV2.S vaccination and SARS-CoV-2 variants. TCRdb's table, derived via immunoSEQ multiplex PCR, lists solely in-frame clones and lacks some. The sample shows 350,000 to 450,000 clones, 92% of them seen only once. The sequencing here drew on peripheral blood, taken after recovery from COVID-19. All receptors come from a human donor who had recovered from COVID-19.

A single count supports this clone. V gene TRBV18 combines with J gene TRBJ1-5; no clear D. The CDR3 runs to 15 residues. V lost 2 bases to trimming and J lost 0 bases, with 8 bases between them. CDR1 KGHSH and CDR2 LQKENI come from the germline V gene. Written as DNA, the CDR3 is TGTGCCAGCTCACCAGTGGGGTTTAGCAATCAGCCCCAGCATTTT. It encodes CASSPVGFSNQPQHF.

This sequence joins TRBV6-5 and TRBJ2-2; perhaps D is TRBD1 or TRBD2 (6 bases each). The V gene lost 8 bases and the J gene lost 6 bases, with 16 bases spanning the gap. The CDR3 covers 14 residues. Germline V CDR1 and CDR2: MNHEY, SVGAGI. The CDR3 DNA follows: TGTGCCAGCCCTCCCCCGGGGGCTCCCGGGGAGCTGTTTTTT. This codes for CASPPPGAPGELFF.

The rearrangement uses TRBV6-5 and TRBJ2-7, with 9 bases fitting TRBD1. The germline gives CDR1 MNHEY, CDR2 SVGAGI. This CDR3 has 13 amino acids. The junction had 2 bases not matched to a gene; V was cut back by 6 bases and J by 2 bases. As DNA, the CDR3 is TGTGCCAGCAGAAGGACAGGGGCCTACGAGCAGTACTTC. This gives the protein CASRRTGAYEQYF.

The chain links TRBV2 to TRBJ2-2; the D is unclear. V dropped 4 bases and J dropped 6 bases, with 12 bases sitting between them. CDR1 and CDR2 from the germline V gene are SNHLY and FYNNEI. The CDR3 covers 14 residues. CDR3 amino acids: CASSGLKGSGELFF. The CDR3 nucleotides are TGTGCCAGCAGTGGCCTTAAGGGATCCGGGGAGCTGTTTTTT.

The chain uses TRBV7-6 and TRBJ2-3; 11 bases line up with TRBD2. V gave up 5 bases and J gave up 1 base; unmatched junction bases: 11. This CDR3 is 18 amino acids long. CDR1 and CDR2 (germline): SGHVS, FNYEAQ. The CDR3 DNA follows: TGTGCCAGCAGCCAAATAGCGGGGGGGCGTGTGGGCACAGATACGCAGTATTTT. Translated: CASSQIAGGRVGTDTQYF.

The chain employs TRBV7-9 and TRBJ2-1; 10 positions agree with TRBD1. The germline gives CDR1 SEHNR, CDR2 FQNEAQ (reference sequence). CDR3 length: 17 amino acids. J gave up 8 bases and V 5 bases, and 15 bases lay outside the gene matches. The CDR3 DNA reads TGTGCCAGCAGCCCACCTAGTCGGGACAGGGGCGTCCATGAGCAGTTCTTC. Translating it yields CASSPPSRDRGVHEQFF.

The chain is built from TRBV7-9 and TRBJ1-2, with D unresolved. There are 14 residues in the CDR3. With 1 base removed from V and 0 bases from J, the gap between germline ends came to 6 bases. Germline CDR1 reads SEHNR; CDR2 reads FQNEAQ (reference sequence). CDR3 DNA sequence: TGTGCCAGCAGCTTAGAGCAGTCTAACTATGGCTACACCTTC. This gives the protein CASSLEQSNYGYTF.

This clone was observed once. The chain recombines TRBV5-4 with TRBJ1-4; 10 bases line up with TRBD1. The CDR3 contains 14 residues. Germline V gene sequence: CDR1 SGHNT, CDR2 YYREEE (reference sequence). With V trimmed by 4 bases and J by 8 bases, 5 bases remained unmatched. The CDR3 sequence: CASSTGQGLEKLFF. As DNA, the CDR3 is TGTGCCAGCAGCACGGGACAGGGGTTAGAAAAACTGTTTTTT.

CDR3 coding DNA: TGTGCCAGCAGCCCGCTTAGCTCCTACAATGAGCAGTTCTTC. Translation gives CASSPLSSYNEQFF. This sequence joins TRBV7-2 and TRBJ2-1; D is unclear. The CDR3 covers 14 residues. Germline loops: CDR1 SGHTA, CDR2 FQGNSA. Trimming removed 5 bases at V and 0 bases at J, with 8 bases between.

This clone has a single count. The chain links TRBV5-6 to TRBJ2-7; D remains unclear. Between the trimmed V and J ends, which lost 4 bases and 6 bases, there was a span of 8 bases. Germline values: CDR1 SGHDT, CDR2 YYEEEE. The CDR3 runs 11 residues. The DNA of the CDR3 is TGTGCCAGCAGCGCTAGAATCGAGCAGTACTTC. Its translation: CASSARIEQYF.

In nucleotides, the CDR3 is TGTGCCAGCAGCCCCCGGGACAGGGGATATAGAATCTACGAGCAGTACTTC. This codes for CASSPRDRGYRIYEQYF. V is TRBV3-1 (or the pseudogene TRBV3-2) and J is TRBJ2-7, with 10 bases that match TRBD1. Germline CDR1 is LGHDT and CDR2 is YNNKEL (reference sequence). The CDR3 contains 17 residues. Germline trimming cut 4 bases from V and 3 bases from J; bases unmatched to any gene: 12.

This sequence joins TRBV11-1 and TRBJ2-1, with D possibly being TRBD1 or TRBD2 (7 bases each). The V gene lost 5 bases and the J gene lost 6 bases, with 17 bases spanning the gap. From germline, CDR1 is SGHAT and CDR2 FQDESV (reference sequence). This CDR3 region has 15 residues. The CDR3 DNA is TGTGCCAGCAGCGAGCGAGACAGGGAGGGCAATGAGCAGTTCTTC. Translation gives CASSERDREGNEQFF.

The J gene is TRBJ2-1, the V gene TRBV11-2, with a weak D call TRBD2 (6 bases). The CDR3 is made up of 15 amino acids. CDR1 and CDR2 from the germline V gene are SGHAT and FQNNGV. V lost 4 bases and J 3 bases, leaving 13 bases between the germline ends. CDR3 protein: CASSSSGEDYNEQFF. In DNA form, the CDR3 reads TGTGCCAGCAGCTCTTCGGGGGAGGACTACAATGAGCAGTTCTTC.

V is TRBV11-2 and J is TRBJ1-3; D remains unclear. The CDR3 is 14 residues long. Germline V gene lookup returns CDR1 SGHAT and CDR2 FQNNGV. Trimming pared 5 bases from V and 0 bases from J, leaving 8 bases between. CDR3 region: CASSPQNSGNTIYF. The CDR3 DNA is TGTGCCAGCAGCCCACAGAACTCTGGAAACACCATATATTTT.

The chain recombines TRBV4-1 with TRBJ2-1, with 7 bases lining up with TRBD2. V dropped 2 bases and J dropped 3; count of bases not matched to a gene: 7. Germline loops: CDR1 MGHRA, CDR2 YSYEKL. The CDR3 has 16 residues. CDR3 bases: TGCGCCAGCAGCCAAAAGTCGGGGGGTCTCTACAATGAGCAGTTCTTC. Translating gives CASSQKSGGLYNEQFF.

The V gene is TRBV13, the J gene TRBJ1-2; D is undetermined. Germline values: CDR1 PRHDT, CDR2 FYEKMQ (reference sequence). The CDR3 is 14 amino acids. V lost 3 bases, J lost 8 bases, and 16 bases lay in between. CDR3 sequence (DNA): TGTGCCAGCAGCTTGTGGGCGGAAAGTCAGGGCTACACCTTC. Translation: CASSLWAESQGYTF. Based on the CDR3 plus reference TRBV13 and TRBJ1-2, the full variable domain is AAGVIQSPRHLIKEKRETATLKCYPIPRHDTVYWYQQGPGQDPQFLISFYEKMQSDKGSIPDRFSAQQFSDYHSELNMSSLELGDSALYFCASSLWAESQGYTFGSGTRLTVV.

The V gene is TRBV10-2, the J gene TRBJ2-1; tentative D call: TRBD1 (5 bases). V dropped 7 bases and J dropped 7 bases, with 8 bases sitting between them. The germline V gene has CDR1 WSHSY and CDR2 SAAADI. This CDR3 contains 11 residues. CDR3 nucleotide sequence: TGCGCCAGCAACCAGGGTAATGAGCAGTTCTTC. Its protein product is CASNQGNEQFF.

V usage is TRBV19 and J usage is TRBJ2-1; D call uncertain. CDR1 and CDR2 from the germline V gene are LNHDA and SQIVND (reference sequence). This CDR3 has 13 amino acids. Trimming took off 3 bases at V and 7 bases at J, with 10 bases between the two ends. The CDR3 reads CASSIQQLNEQFF. In DNA, the CDR3 is TGTGCCAGTAGTATTCAACAATTAAATGAGCAGTTCTTC. Drawing the rest from reference TRBV19 and TRBJ2-1, the complete variable domain is DGGITQSPKYLFRKEGQNVTLSCEQNLNHDAMYWYRQDPGQGLRLIYYSQIVNDFQKGDIAEGYSVSREKKESFPLTVTSAQKNPTAFYLCASSIQQLNEQFFGPGTRLTVL.

The rearrangement links TRBV12-3 or TRBV12-4 to TRBJ2-1; D gene ambiguous. The CDR3 sequence is 12 residues long. V lost 4 bases and J 6 bases, leaving 7 bases between the germline ends. CDR3 region: CASSSRTNEQFF. The DNA for the CDR3 is TGTGCCAGCAGTTCCAGGACCAATGAGCAGTTCTTC.

The chain links TRBV5-6 to TRBJ2-4; D remains unclear. Trimming cost V 0 bases and J 4 bases, with 5 bases left between them. The germline V gene encodes CDR1 SGHDT and CDR2 YYEEEE. This CDR3 spans 13 amino acids. This chain's CDR3 is CASSLASKNIQYF. The CDR3 DNA follows: TGTGCCAGCAGCTTGGCCAGTAAAAACATTCAGTACTTC.

The chain joins TRBV4-1 to TRBJ2-3, with TRBD2 matching 7 bases. Losses at the gene ends were 3 bases for V and 0 bases for J; bases not matched to a gene: 3. The CDR3 has 15 residues. The germline gives CDR1 MGHRA, CDR2 YSYEKL. CDR3 in amino acids: CASSHREGSTDTQYF. In DNA form, the CDR3 reads TGCGCCAGCAGCCATAGGGAGGGGAGCACAGATACGCAGTATTTT.

This sequence joins TRBV10-1 and TRBJ1-4, with no clear D. V was clipped by 5 bases and J by 8 bases, with 12 bases between them. The germline V gene has CDR1 WNHNN and CDR2 SYGVQD (reference sequence). This CDR3 region has 13 residues. The CDR3 loop is CASSPRVGEKLFF. The CDR3 nucleotides read TGCGCCAGCAGTCCTCGGGTGGGCGAAAAACTGTTTTTT.

V is TRBV5-1 and J is TRBJ2-6; 9 nucleotides agree with TRBD1. J lost 2 bases, V lost 2 bases, and 8 bases had no gene match. The CDR3 runs 18 residues. Germline assignment: CDR1 SGHRS and CDR2 YFSETQ. This CDR3 reads CASSFLGQGNPGANVLTF. The CDR3 coding sequence is TGCGCCAGCAGCTTTCTGGGACAGGGAAACCCTGGGGCCAACGTCCTGACTTTC.

The chain joins TRBV9 to TRBJ1-1; D gene ambiguous. The CDR3 contains 14 residues. The germline V gene has CDR1 SGDLS and CDR2 YYNGEE. V lost 0 bases and J lost 1, with 7 bases in between. CDR3 in amino acids: CASSVAGKNTEAFF. The CDR3 bases are TGTGCCAGCAGCGTAGCTGGAAAGAACACTGAAGCTTTCTTT.

The chain has TRBV25-1 and TRBJ2-7, with 7 bases matching TRBD1. The CDR3 has 16 amino acids. The V gene's germline CDR1 is MGHDK and CDR2 SYGVNS. Germline trimming cut 0 bases from V and 2 bases from J; bases unmatched to any gene: 7. The CDR3 DNA follows: TGTGCCAGCAGTGAATATCAGGGGGTCCAAACCTACGAGCAGTACTTC. It yields the protein CASSEYQGVQTYEQYF.

The V gene is TRBV3-1 (or the pseudogene TRBV3-2), the J gene TRBJ2-1; D call uncertain. The V gene's germline CDR1 is LGHDT and CDR2 YNNKEL (reference sequence). V lost 4 bases to trimming and J lost 5 bases, with 6 bases between them. The CDR3 is 12 residues long. CDR3 in DNA: TGTGCCAGCAGCCTCTCAGACAATGAGCAGTTCTTC. This sequence encodes CASSLSDNEQFF.

The genes are TRBV4-1 and TRBJ1-2, with TRBD1 as a possible D gene (5 bases). The CDR3 contains 11 residues. Germline V CDR1 and CDR2: MGHRA, YSYEKL. The ends were cut back, 8 bases at V and 7 bases at J, with 11 bases in the middle. The CDR3 here is CASAGGGGYTF. The CDR3, as DNA: TGCGCCAGCGCCGGGGGGGGTGGCTACACCTTC.